These 19 T cell receptor beta chains share one sample of origin, sequenced in a study of shared T cell receptors in the human thymus. Measured with immunoSEQ multiplex PCR; TCRdb has only the in-frame clones, and not every one. The sample lists about 380,000 clones, approximately 95% occurring once. Sequencing was performed on thymocytes. These receptor sequences come from a human donor.

The chain employs TRBV19 and TRBJ2-7; 7 positions match TRBD1. Germline V gene lookup returns CDR1 LNHDA and CDR2 SQIVND (reference sequence). V gave up 3 bases and J gave up 4 bases; unmatched junction bases: 0. The CDR3 has 12 residues. The CDR3 sequence: CASSMTGYEQYF. In DNA, the CDR3 is TGTGCCAGTAGTATGACAGGGTACGAGCAGTACTTC.

The rearrangement uses TRBV27 and TRBJ2-7; D is perhaps TRBD1 (10 bases). Deletions cut 3 bases from V and 3 bases from J, with 36 bases between. Germline V gene sequence: CDR1 MNHEY, CDR2 SMNVEV (reference sequence). This CDR3 spans 22 amino acids. CDR3 nucleotide sequence: TGTGCCAGCAGTTTTTGTCGTCCCGGGACAGGGGCAGCGGGAGGTACGAGCTACGAGCAGTACTTC. Protein: CASSFCRPGTGAAGGTSYEQYF.

This rearrangement joins TRBV6-5 to TRBJ1-3, with TRBD1 as a possible D gene (6 bases). V lost 0 bases and J 3 bases, leaving 12 bases between the germline ends. This CDR3 spans 16 amino acids. Germline lookup yields CDR1 MNHEY and CDR2 SVGAGI. The CDR3: CASSYSTGGFGNTIYF. The CDR3, as DNA: TGTGCCAGCAGTTACTCTACGGGGGGCTTTGGAAACACCATATATTTT.

CDR3 protein: CASSSRGRAENTEAFF. Here the CDR3 DNA reads TGTGCCAGCAGCTCCAGAGGTAGGGCAGAGAACACTGAAGCTTTCTTT. This chain uses TRBV11-2 with TRBJ1-1; D is unclear. This CDR3 region has 16 residues. Germline V gene sequence: CDR1 SGHAT, CDR2 FQNNGV. V lost 4 bases, J lost 1 base, and 16 bases lay in between.

This chain connects TRBV30 to TRBJ1-2; D call uncertain. Trimming removed 3 bases at V and 2 bases at J, with 7 bases between. The germline gives CDR1 GTSNPN, CDR2 SVGIG (reference sequence). There are 12 residues in the CDR3. CDR3 nucleotide sequence: TGTGCCTGGAGGAGGCTAAACTATGGCTACACCTTC. It translates to CAWRRLNYGYTF. The whole variable domain, filled in from reference TRBV30 and TRBJ1-2, reads SQTIHQWPATLVQPVGSPLSLECTVEGTSNPNLYWYRQAAGRGLQLLFYSVGIGQISSEVPQNLSASRPQDRQFILSSKKLLLSDSGFYLCAWRRLNYGYTFGSGTRLTVV.

The J gene is TRBJ1-2, the V gene TRBV11-2; unclear D gene. V was cut by 6 bases and J by 3 bases, with 14 bases left in between. This CDR3 is 14 amino acids long. Germline V gene data show CDR1 as SGHAT and CDR2 as FQNNGV. The DNA of the CDR3 is TGTGCCAGCAGGTATTCAACGGGAGACTATGGCTACACCTTC. Translated, it gives CASRYSTGDYGYTF.

This clone appeared a single time. This rearrangement joins TRBV7-9 to TRBJ1-2, with D unclear. This CDR3 has 13 residues. Trimming cost V 5 bases and J 3 bases, with 10 bases left between them. The germline V gene has CDR1 SEHNR and CDR2 FQNEAQ (reference sequence). The CDR3, as DNA: TGTGCCAGCAGCGCGGACCGGCACTATGGCTACACCTTC. Protein sequence: CASSADRHYGYTF.

This chain uses TRBV20-1 with TRBJ2-3, with D hard to call. CDR1 and CDR2 (germline): DFQATT, SNEGSKA (reference sequence). The CDR3 covers 11 residues. Trimming took off 1 base at V and 7 bases at J, with 6 bases between the two ends. The CDR3 coding sequence is TGCAGTGCTAGAGGAACCTATACGCAGTATTTT. Amino acid sequence: CSARGTYTQYF.

The rearrangement links TRBV6-1 to TRBJ2-7; unclear D gene. Germline CDR1 and CDR2: MNHNS and SASEGT. This CDR3 is 14 amino acids long. Deletions cut 0 bases from V and 2 bases from J, with 8 bases between. The CDR3 sequence is CASSEAAPPYEQYF. The CDR3 region has the DNA TGTGCCAGCAGTGAAGCTGCACCACCCTACGAGCAGTACTTC.

This clone was seen a single time. The gene calls are TRBV19 and TRBJ1-4; D is ambiguous. Trimming took 3 bases from V and 8 from J, leaving 13 bases between them. The germline V gene encodes CDR1 LNHDA and CDR2 SQIVND (reference sequence). The CDR3 consists of 14 residues. The CDR3 region has the DNA TGTGCCAGTAGTATGAGTCGGCCGGAGGAAAAACTGTTTTTT. This translates into CASSMSRPEEKLFF.

The chain employs TRBV7-9 and TRBJ1-2, with D unresolved. The germline V gene has CDR1 SEHNR and CDR2 FQNEAQ (reference sequence). V lost 1 base, J lost 9 bases, and 15 bases lay in between. The CDR3 covers 14 residues. The CDR3 nucleotides read TGTGCCAGCAGCTTAGGCGGAACCCACGGGAGCTACACCTTC. Amino acids: CASSLGGTHGSYTF.

The DNA of the CDR3 is TGTGCCAGCAGTTTCCAAGACAGGGAAGAAAAACTGTTTTTT. It translates to CASSFQDREEKLFF. The chain recombines TRBV28 with TRBJ1-4, with 7 bases lining up with TRBD1. CDR3 length: 14 amino acids. Unmatched junction bases numbered 6, after V lost 3 bases and J lost 8 bases. Germline assignment: CDR1 MDHEN and CDR2 SYDVKM.

This sequence joins TRBV29-1 and TRBJ1-2, with 11 bases matching TRBD1. CDR1 and CDR2 (germline): SQVTM, ANQGSEA. The CDR3 runs to 14 residues. Trimming removed 5 bases from V and 8 bases from J; junction bases left unmatched: 10. The CDR3 loop is CSVRAGQGAGGYTF. In DNA form, the CDR3 reads TGCAGCGTTAGAGCAGGACAGGGGGCTGGAGGCTACACCTTC.

This clone has only one observation. The chain carries TRBV6-1 and TRBJ1-2; no reliable D call. Germline-derived CDR1 and CDR2 are MNHNS and SASEGT. The CDR3 is 15 amino acids. V lost 3 bases and J 8 bases, leaving 19 bases between the germline ends. CDR3 coding DNA: TGTGCCAGCAGTGATTCACTGGGGTTATGCGACGGCTACACCTTC. This encodes CASSDSLGLCDGYTF.

This clone was seen a single time. This chain links TRBV10-1 with TRBJ1-5, with 8 bases fitting TRBD1. Germline V lookup: CDR1 WNHNN, CDR2 SYGVQD (reference sequence). The CDR3 is 19 amino acids. V shed 3 bases and J 5 bases; nucleotides not matched to a gene: 18. CDR3 coding DNA: TGCGCCAGCAGTGAAGGGGCCTCCGGGACAGGTTCGGGAGATCAGCCCCAGCATTTT. Its protein product is CASSEGASGTGSGDQPQHF.

The chain uses TRBV6-4 and TRBJ2-7; TRBD2 is a possible D gene (6 bases). Germline CDR1 MRHNA, CDR2 SNTAGT. Trimming removed 6 bases at V and 2 bases at J, with 23 bases between. The CDR3 is made up of 17 amino acids. CDR3 nucleotides: TGTGCCAGCAGCGAAGGGGAGGCAGGCAAGGGCGCCTACGAGCAGTACTTC. Its translation is CASSEGEAGKGAYEQYF.

The chain joins TRBV4-2 to TRBJ2-1; 7 nucleotides line up with TRBD1. With V trimmed by 4 bases and J by 3 bases, 15 bases remained unmatched. The CDR3 contains 18 residues. Germline V gene lookup returns CDR1 LGHNA and CDR2 YNFKEQ. In DNA form, the CDR3 reads TGTGCCAGCAGCCTAGACCCCCCGAGGCAGGGGGACTACAATGAGCAGTTCTTC. Its translation: CASSLDPPRQGDYNEQFF.

The V call is TRBV27, the J call TRBJ2-7; unclear D gene. The CDR3 sequence is 17 residues long. V shed 2 bases and J shed 2 bases, with 19 bases lying between them. Germline CDR1 reads MNHEY; CDR2 reads SMNVEV (reference sequence). CDR3 residues: CASSLLPPDFCTYEQYF. The CDR3 DNA follows: TGTGCCAGCAGTTTACTACCCCCTGACTTTTGCACCTACGAGCAGTACTTC.

The chain recombines TRBV9 with TRBJ1-1; no firm D call. V was clipped by 0 bases and J by 0 bases, with 12 bases between them. Germline loops: CDR1 SGDLS, CDR2 YYNGEE. The CDR3 spans 16 residues. The CDR3, as DNA: TGTGCCAGCAGCGTAGGGGTCAAGCGTATGAACACTGAAGCTTTCTTT. This encodes CASSVGVKRMNTEAFF.